The 26 T cell receptor beta chains below all came from one sample that was sequenced in a study of CD8 T cells in Susac syndrome. cDNA came from approximately 0.5 to 1 ug RNA primed by random hexamers. One entry per CDR3 protein results from TCRdb running MiXCR on the immunoSEQ multiplex PCR reads. The table lists approximately 170,000 distinct CDR3 sequences, 92% of them singletons. The sequenced material came from CD4+ T cells from PBMCs. Every receptor here comes from a human donor in good health.

The V call is TRBV7-9, the J call TRBJ1-4, with D unresolved. This CDR3 is 15 amino acids long. Between the trimmed V and J ends, which lost 5 bases and 3 bases, there was a span of 13 bases. Germline-derived CDR1 and CDR2 are SEHNR and FQNEAQ (reference sequence). The CDR3 sequence: CASSQLWSPNEKLFF. DNA for the CDR3: TGTGCCAGCAGCCAACTATGGAGTCCTAATGAAAAACTGTTTTTT.

The rearrangement joins TRBV3-1 to TRBJ2-3, with D possibly being TRBD2 (6 bases). The CDR3 spans 13 residues. The germline V gene encodes CDR1 LGHDT and CDR2 YNNKEL (reference sequence). V lost 4 bases to trimming and J lost 4 bases, with 9 bases between them. The CDR3, as DNA: TGTGCCAGCAGCCCGACTAGTGCAGATACGCAGTATTTT. This encodes CASSPTSADTQYF.

CDR3 coding DNA: TGTGCCAGCAGTTCCCCCAGCCGGGTGAGGAATCAGCCCCAGCATTTT. This translates into CASSSPSRVRNQPQHF. The chain uses TRBV6-6 and TRBJ1-5; D is uncertain. The germline V gene encodes CDR1 MNHNY and CDR2 SVGAGI (reference sequence). The V gene lost 4 bases and the J gene lost 4 bases, with 17 bases spanning the gap. CDR3 length: 16 residues.

CDR3 region: CASSMVTGKPGGNTQYF. CDR3 nucleotide sequence: TGTGCCAGTAGTATGGTGACAGGCAAGCCCGGAGGAAATACGCAGTATTTT. This chain connects TRBV19 to TRBJ2-3, with D possibly being TRBD1 (6 bases). Germline-derived CDR1 and CDR2 are LNHDA and SQIVND (reference sequence). Trimming cost V 3 bases and J 7 bases, with 23 bases left between them. The CDR3 is made up of 17 amino acids.

V is TRBV20-1 and J is TRBJ1-5; the D is unclear. This CDR3 has 14 amino acids. With 2 bases removed from V and 2 bases from J, the gap between germline ends came to 10 bases. The V gene's germline CDR1 is DFQATT and CDR2 SNEGSKA (reference sequence). For the CDR3, the DNA is TGCAGTGCTAGAATCCCGACGGGCAATCAGCCCCAGCATTTT. It encodes CSARIPTGNQPQHF.

J is TRBJ2-4 and V is TRBV6-8; the D gene is possibly TRBD1 (6 bases). Trimming shortened V by 7 bases and J by 3 bases, and 19 bases separated the two germline ends. The length of the CDR3 is 16 residues. CDR1 is MNHGY and CDR2 is SAAAGT in the germline V gene. CDR3 in amino acids: CASTSGTGSDKNIQYF. CDR3 sequence (DNA): TGTGCCAGCACATCCGGCACAGGGTCAGACAAAAACATTCAGTACTTC.

The chain has TRBV28 and TRBJ2-2, with D perhaps matching TRBD2 (5 bases). The CDR3 loop spans 16 amino acids. Trimming stripped 2 bases from V and 1 base from J, with 11 bases between. Looked up from germline, CDR1 is MDHEN and CDR2 is SYDVKM. The CDR3 reads CASSLPQDLNTGELFF. The CDR3 nucleotides read TGTGCCAGCAGTTTACCGCAGGACTTGAACACCGGGGAGCTGTTTTTT.

This rearrangement joins TRBV18 to TRBJ2-3; 11 bases line up with TRBD2. Per the germline V gene, CDR1 is KGHSH and CDR2 is LQKENI. The CDR3 spans 17 residues. The V gene end was trimmed by 1 base and the J gene end by 4 bases; junction bases not matched to a gene: 7. The CDR3 region has the DNA TGTGCCAGCTCACCACTAGCGGGAGGGCCTTCCCCAGATACGCAGTATTTT. Protein: CASSPLAGGPSPDTQYF. The variable domain in full, with the rest retrieved from reference TRBV18 and TRBJ2-3, is NAGVMQNPRHLVRRRGQEARLRCSPMKGHSHVYWYRQLPEEGLKFMVYLQKENIIDESGMPKERFSAEFPKEGPSILRIQQVVRGDSAAYFCASSPLAGGPSPDTQYFGPGTRLTVL.

The CDR3 region has the DNA TGTGCCAGCACTGGCTACCCTGAAGCTTTCTTT. Its protein product is CASTGYPEAFF. The V and J genes are TRBV2 and TRBJ1-1; D is uncertain. The CDR3 has 11 amino acids. V gave up 7 bases and J gave up 6 bases, with 9 bases separating them. The germline gives CDR1 SNHLY, CDR2 FYNNEI.

The rearrangement joins TRBV18 to TRBJ1-2; TRBD1 agrees at 9 bases. The CDR3 runs 13 residues. Germline V gene lookup returns CDR1 KGHSH and CDR2 LQKENI. The J segment lost 7 bases and the V segment lost 4 bases, leaving 4 bases of the junction unmatched. The CDR3: CASSQDRGIGYTF. The CDR3 DNA sequence: TGTGCCAGCTCACAAGACAGGGGGATTGGCTACACCTTC.

The rearrangement uses TRBV10-3 and TRBJ2-3; 7 nucleotides match TRBD2. V lost 2 bases, J lost 1 base, and 9 bases stayed unmatched. Germline lookup yields CDR1 ENHRY and CDR2 SYGVKD. The CDR3 totals 17 residues. The CDR3 is CAISEVGGGKGTDTQYF. The DNA of the CDR3 is TGTGCCATCAGTGAGGTCGGCGGGGGTAAGGGCACAGATACGCAGTATTTT.

The V call is TRBV29-1, the J call TRBJ2-3, with no clear D. With 7 bases removed from V and 0 bases from J, the gap between germline ends came to 11 bases. CDR3 length: 13 residues. The germline V gene encodes CDR1 SQVTM and CDR2 ANQGSEA. The CDR3 sequence: CSGRRSSTDTQYF. The DNA of the CDR3 is TGCAGCGGTCGACGGAGTAGCACAGATACGCAGTATTTT.

The chain uses TRBV30 and TRBJ2-7; TRBD1 matches 12 bases. The CDR3 loop spans 12 amino acids. Germline trimming cut 5 bases from V and 6 bases from J; bases unmatched to any gene: 2. The germline V gene encodes CDR1 GTSNPN and CDR2 SVGIG (reference sequence). The CDR3 here is CAWGTGGPEQYF. The CDR3 DNA reads TGTGCCTGGGGGACAGGGGGCCCCGAGCAGTACTTC.

V is TRBV6-1 and J is TRBJ1-1, with D possibly being TRBD1 (5 bases). The germline V gene encodes CDR1 MNHNS and CDR2 SASEGT. This CDR3 is built from 16 residues. The V gene lost 6 bases and the J gene lost 2 bases, with 19 bases spanning the gap. CDR3 in DNA: TGTGCCAGCAGCGAACCCAGGGACGGTCGAAACACTGAAGCTTTCTTT. Translated: CASSEPRDGRNTEAFF.

The genes are TRBV6-2 or TRBV6-3 and TRBJ2-7; no definite D call. The V gene's germline CDR1 is MNHEY and CDR2 SVGEGT. The CDR3 contains 12 residues. The V end lost 4 bases, the J end lost 6 bases, and 10 bases lay between the germline ends. The CDR3 bases are TGTGCCAGCAGTTTTCTCGCCGCCGAGCAGTACTTC. Protein sequence: CASSFLAAEQYF.

V gene TRBV21-1 combines with J gene TRBJ2-7; the table's D call of TRBD1 was not tested on the DNA. TRBV21-1 has pseudogene status. This CDR3 has 16 amino acids. The CDR3 sequence: CASSKTSSLTPGEQYF. The CDR3 DNA follows: TGTGCCAGCAGCAAAACGAGCAGTCTTACACCCGGCGAGCAGTACTTC.

This clonotype has only one observation. The chain has TRBV18 and TRBJ1-1, with D perhaps TRBD1 (6 bases). The V and J ends lost 3 bases and 6 bases respectively, with 14 bases between them. In germline, CDR1 is KGHSH, CDR2 LQKENI. This CDR3 contains 14 residues. The CDR3 loop reads CASSPSVKGAEAFF. For the CDR3, the DNA is TGTGCCAGCTCACCTTCTGTCAAGGGGGCTGAAGCTTTCTTT.

The chain employs TRBV6-9 and TRBJ1-4; a possible D gene is TRBD1 (5 bases). Germline CDR1 MNHGY, CDR2 SVAAGI. Trimming cost V 4 bases and J 6 bases, with 15 bases left between them. The CDR3 sequence is 15 residues long. CDR3 loop: CASSFRIQGDEKLFF. CDR3 nucleotide sequence: TGTGCCAGCAGTTTTCGAATCCAGGGTGATGAAAAACTGTTTTTT.

This clonotype was seen only once. The chain has TRBV7-6 and TRBJ1-5, with 8 positions matching TRBD1. CDR1 is SGHVS, CDR2 FNYEAQ, per germline. The CDR3 runs 15 residues. V shed 2 bases, J shed 2 bases, and the junction held 2 bases outside the gene matches. The CDR3 spells CASSLQTGGNQPQHF. The CDR3 DNA follows: TGTGCCAGCAGCTTACAGACAGGGGGCAATCAGCCCCAGCATTTT. The variable domain in full, with the rest retrieved from reference TRBV7-6 and TRBJ1-5, is GAGVSQSPRYKVTKRGQDVALRCDPISGHVSLYWYRQALGQGPEFLTYFNYEAQQDKSGLPNDRFSAERPEGSISTLTIQRTEQRDSAMYRCASSLQTGGNQPQHFGDGTRLSIL.

The chain is built from TRBV2 and TRBJ2-5, with D perhaps matching TRBD2 (6 bases). CDR3 length: 14 residues. Trimming left V 0 bases short and J 3 bases short, with 8 bases between. CDR1 is SNHLY and CDR2 is FYNNEI in the germline V gene. CDR3 in amino acids: CASSEARREETQYF. Written as DNA, the CDR3 is TGTGCCAGCAGTGAAGCGCGGAGGGAAGAGACCCAGTACTTC.

This clonotype was counted a single time. V and J are TRBV29-1 and TRBJ2-7; D uncertain. Germline V CDR1 and CDR2: SQVTM, ANQGSEA. The V end lost 7 bases, the J end lost 0 bases, and 13 bases lay between the germline ends. The CDR3 loop spans 13 amino acids. CDR3 sequence (DNA): TGCAGCGCCACGTGGCGCGACTCCTACGAGCAGTACTTC. It codes for CSATWRDSYEQYF.

The rearrangement uses TRBV6-1 and TRBJ1-2; the D gene is possibly TRBD1 (5 bases). Germline CDR1 and CDR2: MNHNS and SASEGT. This CDR3 is 11 amino acids long. Trimming stripped 6 bases from V and 13 bases from J, with 15 bases between. The CDR3: CASRAFRESTF. The CDR3 DNA reads as TGTGCCAGCAGAGCCTTCAGGGAAAGCACCTTC.

V usage is TRBV20-1 and J usage is TRBJ2-2; D is undetermined. CDR1 is DFQATT and CDR2 is SNEGSKA in the germline V gene (reference sequence). V was cut by 2 bases and J by 3 bases, with 13 bases left in between. This CDR3 is 15 amino acids long. CDR3 sequence (DNA): TGCAGTGCTAGACCCTCTTCTTACGACACCGGGGAGCTGTTTTTT. The encoded protein is CSARPSSYDTGELFF.

This rearrangement joins TRBV12-5 to TRBJ2-2; D is uncertain. In germline, CDR1 is LGHNT, CDR2 FRNRAP. V shed 1 base and J shed 8 bases, with 8 bases lying between them. This CDR3 is 13 amino acids long. The CDR3 reads CASGLGPGGELFF. DNA for the CDR3: TGTGCTAGTGGTTTGGGGCCTGGTGGGGAGCTGTTTTTT.

This clonotype was observed a single time. This CDR3 is CAISETDDYGYTF. For the CDR3, the DNA is TGTGCCATCAGTGAGACAGATGACTATGGCTACACCTTC. The chain recombines TRBV10-3 with TRBJ1-2, with D uncertain. Trimming cost V 2 bases and J 3 bases, with 7 bases left between them. Germline CDR1 reads ENHRY; CDR2 reads SYGVKD. This CDR3 contains 13 residues.

V is TRBV12-3 or TRBV12-4 and J is TRBJ1-1, with 7 bases identical to TRBD1. The ends lost 5 bases at V and 5 bases at J; junction bases unmatched: 11. This CDR3 has 15 amino acids. CDR3 nucleotides: TGTGCCAGCAGTCAACCCACAGGGGTGGGTACTGAAGCTTTCTTT. Amino acids: CASSQPTGVGTEAFF.